Here is one T cell receptor beta chain with its context. This clone came up a few times. Its antigen remains unidentified. Base qualities are not recorded, but no much larger clone differs from it by a single base. The immunoSEQ Assay, a bias-controlled multiplex PCR, was used to amplify TCRbeta CDR3 regions from genomic DNA. The study's processing was this. The number of nucleated cells in each sample was estimated from the amplification of reference gene primers within the assay. Sequence reads were collapsed and filtered to measure the absolute abundance of every unique TCRbeta CDR3 rearrangement. For each sample, productive Simpson clonality was calculated as the square root of Simpson's diversity index across productive rearrangements. What TCRdb holds here is the immuneACCESS table cut down to in-frame rearrangements. Part of the clones is not present; checked against another copy, under half of the missing clones reflect an unresolved V gene, and the others are unexplained. The DNA gave D and trimming, while V, J and clone size come from that table. The sample contains around 300,000 clones, approximately 90% of them found a single time. 2% to 2.5% of the sample belongs to the ten largest clones.

Participants in the prospective study were enrolled through a virtual design, were aged about 18 to 100 years, and lived in some 24 United States geographic areas. Cohort assignment in the prospective study relied on participant-reported clinical history from a screening survey and a study questionnaire. In the prospective study, mobile phlebotomists collected whole blood, serum and a nasopharyngeal or oropharyngeal swab from each participant. Prospective study participants could optionally give additional blood draws and questionnaires over an approximately 2-month period. Before DNA extraction, prospective study blood samples were shipped either frozen or at room temperature. The data were obtained in a study of blood T cell repertoires in COVID-19 (TCRdb year 2020). For context, the study as a whole: ImmuneRACE Cohort 3 recovered participants were defined by two consecutive negative NP/OP PCR tests, healthcare professional clearance, or symptom resolution. A freely available public database, intended as a resource for researchers studying the immune response to SARS-CoV-2, is where the repertoires were released. Samples from collaborators originated in the United States, Italy and Spain and spanned both the acute and convalescent phases of COVID-19. Where available, HLA class I and class II types were obtained from metadata supplied by the sample provider rather than from assay-based typing. Deeply sampled blood TCRbeta repertoires from subjects exposed to, actively infected with, or recovered from COVID-19 were included in the dataset. The sample metadata nearly always contained a de-identified subject ID, COVID-19 status, age in years and sex. The material from the prospective study consisted of cDNA or gDNA derived from T cells, B-cell-depleted T cells, or PBMCs. Samples came from the ongoing ImmuneRACE study (first 160 participants) plus 1,254 subjects from 6 global collaborators.

Results the study describes overall, beyond this receptor: How much clinical and demographic metadata was included differed by source and by participant, and the metadata was provided uncurated.

In the germline V gene (reference sequence), CDR1 corresponds to LNHNV and CDR2 to YYDKDF. The CDR3 sequence holds 14 residues, the cysteine and phenylalanine included. The entry retains the CDR3 DNA only, 42 bases that are in frame from base 1. After removal of 5 bases from V and 2 bases from J, the junction retains 3 bases not matched to a gene. Input material: PBMCs or T cells enriched from blood (not recorded which). In this chain, TRBV15 is recombined with TRBJ1-2, and 9 bases in between align with TRBD1. The clonotype originates from a woman aged 55 to 70 in a cohort exposed to, infected with or recovered from COVID-19 (not recorded which). The DNA sequence is given as TGTGCCACCAGCCTCGGACAGGGGAACTATGGCTACACCTTC. Translation gives CATSLGQGNYGYTF.